This TCR beta chain was retrieved from a study of blood T cell repertoires in COVID-19. Overall study context: The samples span acute and convalescent COVID-19 from the United States, Italy and Spain. PBMCs, B-cell-depleted T cells, or T cells were the source of the cDNA or gDNA that made up the material.

CDR3 size: 16 residues. The V gene's germline CDR1 is MGHDK and CDR2 SYGVNS. Trimming left V 8 bases short and J 2 bases short, with 22 bases between. Authors' data handling: Reference gene primer amplification gave nucleated cell count estimates. Generated by immunoSEQ multiplex PCR, the TCRdb table keeps only in-frame clones and is missing some. D and trimming come from the DNA, and the V and J calls and clone size come from that table. The table records about 7,000 clones, more than 70% of them present only once. The specimen sequenced was peripheral blood. This receptor was taken from a woman aged 55-75 years with active COVID-19. The J gene is TRBJ2-7, the V gene TRBV25-1, with D possibly TRBD2 on 6 matching bases. This CDR3 is CASPDIRLVTPYEQYF. For the CDR3, the DNA is TGTGCCAGCCCTGACATTAGACTAGTAACTCCCTACGAGCAGTACTTC.